Listed here are 19 T cell receptor beta chains from one sample, sequenced in a study of response to subunit inactivated influenza vaccine (dated 2018 in TCRdb). To prepare the library, RT-PCR was applied. TCRdb records Illumina HiSeq 2500 as the sequencer. TCRdb itself trimmed the public reads at Q25 with fastp, ran MiXCR and retained productive beta chains. CDR3 protein duplicates are merged, each entry listing the most common genes and DNA. The sample table records 250,000 to 350,000 distinct CDR3 sequences; 20% to 25% of these occur just once. In total, the top ten clones hold 9% to 12% of the sample. Sequences were derived from PBMCs from blood, sampled 21 months after vaccination. All receptors come from a man in his fifties or sixties who received an inactivated influenza vaccine. Donor details come from another sample of the same person, matched by shared clones.

V is TRBV12-3 or TRBV12-4 and J is TRBJ2-2; no clear D gene. V shed 4 bases and J shed 9 bases, with 6 bases lying between them. The length of the CDR3 is 11 residues. The CDR3 is CASSSLWELFF. In DNA form, the CDR3 reads TGTGCCAGCAGTTCGCTCTGGGAGCTGTTTTTT.

Only a few counts were recorded for this clonotype. The rearrangement uses TRBV6-5 and TRBJ1-2, with a possible D match to TRBD1 (5 bases). The CDR3 loop spans 15 amino acids. Germline CDR1 reads MNHEY; CDR2 reads SVGAGI. Trimming took 2 bases from V and 1 from J, leaving 11 bases between them. In DNA form, the CDR3 reads TGTGCCAGCAGTTACGGGCAGGGTAATAACTATGGCTACACCTTC. Protein sequence: CASSYGQGNNYGYTF.

V is TRBV12-3 or TRBV12-4 and J is TRBJ1-2; no reliable D call. V shed 7 bases and J shed 4 bases, with 16 bases lying between them. The CDR3 loop spans 14 amino acids. CDR3 sequence: CASTYVGSTYGYTF. CDR3 bases: TGTGCCAGCACCTACGTAGGGTCGACCTATGGCTACACCTTC.

This clonotype was observed many times. The chain carries TRBV29-1 and TRBJ1-1; the D gene is possibly TRBD1 (5 bases). This CDR3 has 14 amino acids. Germline V gene lookup returns CDR1 SQVTM and CDR2 ANQGSEA. Trimming cost V 0 bases and J 6 bases, with 14 bases left between them. The CDR3 DNA follows: TGCAGCGTTGAAGATCGCGGGGGTAGAGCTGAAGCTTTCTTT. Translation gives CSVEDRGGRAEAFF.

This rearrangement joins TRBV7-6 to TRBJ1-4, with 9 bases aligning to TRBD1. Germline V CDR1 and CDR2: SGHVS, FNYEAQ. This CDR3 comprises 13 residues. Germline trimming cut 5 bases from V and 7 bases from J; bases unmatched to any gene: 2. The CDR3 nucleotides read TGTGCCAGCAGCCGGGACAGGGCTGAAAAACTGTTTTTT. Protein sequence: CASSRDRAEKLFF.

This clonotype was recorded a few times. The chain carries TRBV7-9 and TRBJ2-7, with TRBD1 as a possible D gene (6 bases). Trimming stripped 7 bases from V and 5 bases from J, with 15 bases between. CDR3 length: 13 residues. The V gene's germline CDR1 is SEHNR and CDR2 FQNEAQ (reference sequence). CDR3 region: CASMVWDINEQYF. In DNA form, the CDR3 reads TGTGCCAGCATGGTCTGGGACATCAACGAGCAGTACTTC.

This clonotype was picked up a small number of times. This rearrangement joins TRBV6-1 to TRBJ1-5, with D possibly being TRBD1 (5 bases). Germline CDR1 MNHNS, CDR2 SASEGT. The CDR3 runs 15 residues. Between the trimmed V and J ends, which lost 3 bases and 1 base, there was a span of 10 bases. As DNA, the CDR3 is TGTGCCAGCAGTGAGAGGGGACTAAGCAATCAGCCCCAGCATTTT. It encodes CASSERGLSNQPQHF.

This chain connects TRBV12-3 or TRBV12-4 to TRBJ2-5, with D tentatively TRBD1 or TRBD2 (5 bases each). Trimming pared 1 base from V and 5 bases from J, leaving 8 bases between. The CDR3 has 13 residues. This chain's CDR3 is CASSLVWGETQYF. The CDR3 DNA sequence: TGTGCCAGCAGTTTAGTATGGGGGGAGACCCAGTACTTC.

This chain connects TRBV5-1 to TRBJ1-1; D not certain. CDR3 length equals 11 residues. Trimming removed 4 bases at V and 3 bases at J, with 4 bases between. CDR1 and CDR2 (germline): SGHRS, YFSETQ. For the CDR3, the DNA is TGCGCCAGCAGCGGAGACACTGAAGCTTTCTTT. This translates into CASSGDTEAFF. Variable domain in full (rest from reference TRBV5-1 and TRBJ1-1): KAGVTQTPRYLIKTRGQQVTLSCSPISGHRSVSWYQQTPGQGLQFLFEYFSETQRNKGNFPGRFSGRQFSNSRSEMNVSTLELGDSALYLCASSGDTEAFFGQGTRLTVV.

This chain connects TRBV21-1 to TRBJ2-5. TRBV21-1 is a pseudogene locus. This CDR3 spans 14 amino acids. The CDR3 DNA is TGTGCCAGCAGCCCGCAAAAAGATTCGGAGACCCAGTACTTC. Its protein is CASSPQKDSETQYF.

The chain employs TRBV28 and TRBJ1-3, with 7 bases that match TRBD1. V dropped 5 bases and J dropped 2; count of bases not matched to a gene: 9. The CDR3 runs 16 residues. Per germline, CDR1 MDHEN and CDR2 SYDVKM. CDR3 residues: CASSPPTGVAGNTIYF. DNA for the CDR3: TGTGCCAGCAGTCCCCCAACAGGGGTTGCTGGAAACACCATATATTTT.

In regard to this clonotype: Being one base from a much bigger clone, this may be a read error. V is TRBV21-1 and J is TRBJ2-3; the listed D gene, TRBD2, was not tested against the DNA. TRBV21-1 is termed a pseudogene. The CDR3 totals 17 residues. The CDR3 DNA is TGTGCCAGCAGCAATTGGCCCAGCGGATTTCGCACAGATACGCAGAATTTT. Translation: CASSNWPSGFRTDTQNF.

CDR3 protein: CASSPPGQGGPYEQYF. Written as DNA, the CDR3 is TGTGCCAGCTCACCCCCCGGACAGGGTGGCCCCTACGAGCAGTACTTC. This rearrangement joins TRBV18 to TRBJ2-7, with 8 bases fitting TRBD1. Germline V gene sequence: CDR1 KGHSH, CDR2 LQKENI. With V trimmed by 3 bases and J by 2 bases, 9 bases remained unmatched. The CDR3 spans 16 residues.

The V gene is TRBV12-3 or TRBV12-4, the J gene TRBJ2-3; D uncertain. The V end was cut by 5 bases, the J end by 1 base, with 10 bases between. The CDR3 is 14 residues long. CDR3 loop: CASSPFRGTDTQYF. In nucleotides, the CDR3 is TGTGCCAGCAGTCCCTTTCGGGGCACAGATACGCAGTATTTT.

The chain is built from TRBV12-3 or TRBV12-4 and TRBJ2-1; maybe TRBD2 (6 bases). The V gene lost 7 bases and the J gene lost 0 bases, with 16 bases spanning the gap. The CDR3 length is 16 residues. This CDR3 reads CASKRRGSSSYNEQFF. The CDR3 DNA sequence: TGTGCCAGCAAAAGGCGGGGTTCGAGCTCCTACAATGAGCAGTTCTTC.

In its sample, this clonotype was seen many times. The chain links TRBV20-1 to TRBJ1-5, with unresolved D. Germline V lookup: CDR1 DFQATT, CDR2 SNEGSKA (reference sequence). The CDR3 consists of 13 residues. V was shortened by 1 base and J by 3 bases, with 7 bases between the two germline ends. Here the CDR3 reads CSARGGSNQPQHF. As DNA, the CDR3 is TGCAGTGCTAGAGGAGGTTCCAATCAGCCCCAGCATTTT.

The chain uses TRBV5-4 and TRBJ2-7; D is unresolved. Per the germline V gene, CDR1 is SGHNT and CDR2 is YYREEE (reference sequence). V was trimmed by 1 base and J by 0 bases, leaving 11 bases between them. The CDR3 consists of 15 residues. For the CDR3, the DNA is TGTGCCAGCAGCTTGAACTGGGCTAGCTCCTACGAGCAGTACTTC. This codes for CASSLNWASSYEQYF.

This chain uses TRBV10-3 with TRBJ1-2; the D is unclear. Looked up from germline, CDR1 is ENHRY and CDR2 is SYGVKD. The ends were cut back, 0 bases at V and 5 bases at J, with 10 bases in the middle. This CDR3 spans 14 amino acids. DNA of the CDR3: TGTGCCATCAGTGAGTCGAAGCAGGTTTATGGCTACACCTTC. It specifies CAISESKQVYGYTF.

A few counts support this clonotype. The chain joins TRBV2 to TRBJ1-2; D unclear. Germline V lookup: CDR1 SNHLY, CDR2 FYNNEI. The CDR3 length is 11 residues. The CDR3 nucleotides are TGTGCTACCCTTACCGGCTATGGCTACACCTTC. Amino acid sequence: CATLTGYGYTF.